Described below is a single TCR beta chain sequence and its context. The 5'RACE template-switching step produced TCR cDNA and added a universal primer site and UMIs. In TCRdb, the 5' RACE reads were re-called with MiXCR into one record per CDR3 protein. The table shows just under 600,000 distinct CDR3 sequences, with less than 15% occurring only once. This record comes from a study of T cells after yellow fever vaccination. The CDR3 is 13 residues long. The germline gives CDR1 DFQATT, CDR2 SNEGSKA (reference sequence). Trimming stripped 6 bases from V and 1 base from J, with 11 bases between. The sequence was obtained from a man aged 25 to 40 who received the YFV17D yellow fever vaccine. The sample here was PBMCs, taken on the day of the yellow fever booster vaccination. The J gene is TRBJ2-3, the V gene TRBV20-1; D might be TRBD1 (5 bases). For the CDR3, the DNA is TGCAGTGCAAGTACAGGACGCACAGATACGCAGTATTTT. As protein: CSASTGRTDTQYF.